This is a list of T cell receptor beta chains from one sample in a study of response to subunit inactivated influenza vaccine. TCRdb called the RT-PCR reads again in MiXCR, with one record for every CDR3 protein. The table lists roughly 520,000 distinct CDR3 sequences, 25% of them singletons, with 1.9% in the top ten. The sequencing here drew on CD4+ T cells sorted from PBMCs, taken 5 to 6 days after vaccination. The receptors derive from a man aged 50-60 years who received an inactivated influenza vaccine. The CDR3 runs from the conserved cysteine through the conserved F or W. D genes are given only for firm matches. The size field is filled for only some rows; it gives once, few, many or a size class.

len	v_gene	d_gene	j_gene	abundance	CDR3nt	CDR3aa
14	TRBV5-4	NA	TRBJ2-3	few	TGTGCCAGCAGCAGGACCAGGGATCCAGATACGCAGTATTTT	CASSRTRDPDTQYF
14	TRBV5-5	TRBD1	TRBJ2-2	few	TGTGCCAGCAGCTTACCAGGGGGAACCGGGGAGCTGTTTTTT	CASSLPGGTGELFF
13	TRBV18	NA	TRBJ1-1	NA	TGTGCCAGCTCCAAACAGGAGGCTAAGGAAGCTTTCTTT	CASSKQEAKEAFF
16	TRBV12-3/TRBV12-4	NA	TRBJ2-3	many	TGTGCCAGCAGTCCGTCCGGATCCCCTAGCGCAGATACGCAGTATTTT	CASSPSGSPSADTQYF
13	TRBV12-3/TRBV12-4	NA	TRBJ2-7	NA	TGTGCCAGAAGGATGGGGGCCCCCGAAGAGCAGTACTTC	CARRMGAPEEQYF
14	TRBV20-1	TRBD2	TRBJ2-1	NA	TGCAGTGCTGGTCGCGGGGGGGCCTACAATGAGCAGTTCTTC	CSAGRGGAYNEQFF
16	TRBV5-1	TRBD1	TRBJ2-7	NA	TGCGCCAGCAGCTTGGATGCGGGACAGGGGGCAAGCGAGCAGTACTTC	CASSLDAGQGASEQYF
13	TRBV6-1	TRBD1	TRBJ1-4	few	TGTGCCAGCAGGCGGGACAGATATGAAAAACTGTTTTTT	CASRRDRYEKLFF
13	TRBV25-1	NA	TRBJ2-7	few	TGTGCCAGCAGCGGGGCGGGCCCCTACGAGCAGTACTTC	CASSGAGPYEQYF
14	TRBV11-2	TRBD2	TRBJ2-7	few	TGTGCCAGCAGCTCGCTAGCGGGGGTCTACGAGCAGTACTTC	CASSSLAGVYEQYF
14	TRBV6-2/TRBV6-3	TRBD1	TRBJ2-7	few	TGTGCCAGCAGTTACTTTGGACAGGGCCACGAGCAGTACTTC	CASSYFGQGHEQYF
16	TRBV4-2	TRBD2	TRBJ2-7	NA	TGTGCCAGCAGCCAAGATAGGAGCGGGGTGGCCTACGAGCAGTACTTC	CASSQDRSGVAYEQYF
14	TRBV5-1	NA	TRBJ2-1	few	TGCGCCAGCAGCTTAGACGTGGTGGGGAATAAGCAGTTCTTC	CASSLDVVGNKQFF
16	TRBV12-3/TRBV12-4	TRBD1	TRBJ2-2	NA	TGTGCCAGCAGTCCCAATACAGGGGGCAACACCGGGGAGCTGTTTTTT	CASSPNTGGNTGELFF
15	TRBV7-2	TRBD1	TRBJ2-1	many	TGTGCCAGCAGCTTAACAGCAGGGGGCTCTCTTGAGCAGTTCTTC	CASSLTAGGSLEQFF